The TCR beta chain under discussion was sequenced for a study of blood T cell repertoires in COVID-19. In the study overall: T cells, B-cell-depleted T cells, or PBMCs supplied cDNA or gDNA.

This CDR3 has 13 amino acids. The germline CDR1 and CDR2 sequences are SGHTS and YDEGEE. The J segment lost 5 bases and the V segment lost 2 bases, leaving 3 bases of the junction unmatched. The authors' processing: Scientists estimated how many nucleated cells there were by amplifying reference gene primers. The data were produced by immunoSEQ multiplex PCR, yet TCRdb's version contains in-frame clones alone and is incomplete. V and J calls and clone size are those listed in that table; D and trimming were worked out from the DNA. The repertoire includes about 140,000 clones, approximately 88% of them detected once, and 10% sits in the top ten.

This clonotype was sampled from a man aged 55 to 70 with active or convalescent COVID-19. The chain carries TRBV5-8 and TRBJ2-7; 8 bases map to TRBD1. Sequenced input: peripheral blood. The CDR3 region is CASSFQGAHEQYF. CDR3 nucleotide sequence: TGTGCCAGCAGCTTCCAGGGGGCCCACGAGCAGTACTTC.